These T cell receptor beta chains were read from a single sample in a study of post-analysis software for immune sequencing data. Each CDR3 protein gets one entry after TCRdb re-called the PCR reads with MiXCR. The sample records some 370,000 distinct CDR3 sequences, roughly 30% being singletons. Sequenced input: blood. The receptor source for this set is a girl between 5 and 17 years old with multiple sclerosis. CDR3s include the opening cysteine and the closing phenylalanine or tryptophan. A D gene is named only where the DNA matches it firmly. Size is stated for part of the rows, as once, few or many counts, or as a class when the clone is expanded.

>TRBV7-3|-|-|15|TRBJ2-1
CASSSVVSTPNEQFF
TGTGCCAGCAGCTCAGTAGTTTCGACCCCTAATGAGCAGTTCTTC
>TRBV12-3/TRBV12-4|-|-|13|TRBJ1-2
CASSSSGATGYTF
TGTGCCAGCAGTTCGTCAGGAGCTACGGGCTACACCTTC
>TRBV3-1|-|TRBD1|13|TRBJ2-1
CASSQSRQGYPFF
TGTGCCAGCAGCCAATCGAGACAGGGGTATCCGTTCTTC
>TRBV4-1|-|-|13|TRBJ1-2
CASSQVYTSGYTF
TGCGCCAGCAGCCAAGTTTACACCTCTGGCTACACCTTC
>TRBV28|few|-|14|TRBJ2-5
CASSFYGGPETQYF
TGTGCCAGCAGTTTTTACGGGGGGCCTGAGACCCAGTACTTC
>TRBV20-1|-|-|14|TRBJ2-7
CSARGLGASGEQYF
TGCAGTGCTAGGGGCCTGGGGGCCAGTGGCGAGCAGTACTTC
>TRBV12-3/TRBV12-4|-|-|14|TRBJ1-1
CASTIRAPKGEAFF
TGTGCCAGCACCATACGGGCTCCTAAAGGGGAAGCTTTCTTT
>TRBV6-5|-|TRBD2|15|TRBJ2-3
CASSYGGESTDTQYF
TGTGCCAGCAGTTACGGGGGGGAGAGCACAGATACGCAGTATTTT
>TRBV29-1|many|-|14|TRBJ2-7
CSASEGPGSYEQYF
TGCAGCGCCTCGGAGGGGCCGGGGAGCTACGAGCAGTACTTC
>TRBV5-1|-|-|15|TRBJ2-3
CASSSRSGEADTQYF
TGCGCCAGCAGCTCGAGGTCGGGGGAGGCAGATACGCAGTATTTT
>TRBV7-2|few|-|15|TRBJ2-3
CASSTGTRRTDTQYF
TGTGCCAGCAGCACCGGGACTCGCCGCACAGATACGCAGTATTTT
>TRBV29-1|-|-|16|TRBJ2-3
CSVEGTGLVSTDTQYF
TGCAGCGTTGAGGGAACAGGGCTGGTAAGCACAGATACGCAGTATTTT
>TRBV7-3|-|-|14|TRBJ1-2
CASSLGANSYGYTF
TGTGCCAGCAGCTTAGGGGCCAACAGCTATGGCTACACCTTC
>TRBV3-1|once|-|15|TRBJ2-2
CASSQDSARTGELFF
TGTGCCAGCAGCCAAGATTCGGCTAGGACCGGGGAGTTGTTTTTT
>TRBV12-3/TRBV12-4|-|-|19|TRBJ2-3
CASSFSGAGLFYSTDTQYF
TGTGCCAGCAGTTTTAGTGGAGCAGGACTCTTTTATAGCACAGATACGCAGTATTTT
>TRBV4-1|-|-|16|TRBJ1-5
CASSRIDTGGNQPQHF
TGCGCCAGCAGCCGGATTGATACCGGGGGCAATCAGCCCCAGCATTTT
>TRBV7-2|-|TRBD1|16|TRBJ1-1
CASSLRLGEGATEAFF
TGTGCCAGCAGCCTTCGATTGGGGGAGGGGGCGACTGAAGCTTTCTTT
>TRBV7-8|few|-|13|TRBJ1-5
CASSLNEVQPQHF
TGTGCCAGCAGCTTAAACGAGGTTCAGCCCCAGCATTTT
>TRBV6-5|-|-|16|TRBJ2-1
CASMQGQGISANEQFF
TGTGCCAGCATGCAGGGGCAGGGAATTTCCGCCAATGAGCAGTTCTTC
>TRBV20-1|-|-|12|TRBJ2-5
CSARAPQETQYF
TGCAGTGCTAGAGCCCCCCAAGAGACCCAGTACTTC
>TRBV13|-|-|13|TRBJ2-5
CASSPIPQETQYF
TGTGCCAGCAGCCCCATCCCGCAAGAGACCCAGTACTTC
>TRBV6-5|few|-|15|TRBJ2-1
CASSYSTGFYNEQFF
TGTGCCAGCAGTTACTCGACGGGCTTCTACAATGAGCAGTTCTTC
>TRBV2|-|-|14|TRBJ1-5
CVSNQVRINQPQHF
TGTGTCAGCAACCAAGTACGGATCAATCAGCCCCAGCATTTT
>TRBV6-5|-|-|16|TRBJ2-7
CASRTSGDPSSYEQYF
TGTGCCAGCAGGACCTCAGGGGACCCTAGCTCCTACGAGCAGTACTTC
>TRBV7-2|few|TRBD1|16|TRBJ2-3
CASSFRQGAPTDTQYF
TGTGCCAGCAGCTTCAGACAGGGGGCGCCGACAGATACGCAGTATTTT
>TRBV7-2|-|TRBD1|18|TRBJ1-2
CASSLRRSLGQGAGGYTF
TGTGCCAGCAGCTTAAGGCGGTCGTTAGGACAGGGGGCCGGTGGCTACACCTTC
>TRBV3-1|many|TRBD2|16|TRBJ2-1
CASSRPTSGGYNEQFF
TGTGCCAGCAGCCGCCCGACTAGCGGGGGCTACAATGAGCAGTTCTTC
>TRBV6-5|many|-|16|TRBJ1-4
CASSHRTRGLNEKLFF
TGTGCCAGCAGTCACCGGACTAGGGGCCTTAATGAAAAACTGTTTTTT
>TRBV7-2|-|TRBD2|16|TRBJ2-7
CASSQRLAGGPVEQYF
TGTGCCAGCAGCCAAAGACTAGCGGGGGGGCCGGTCGAGCAGTACTTC
>TRBV7-2|-|-|15|TRBJ2-6
CASVLVSSGANVLTF
TGTGCCAGCGTTCTTGTGAGCTCTGGGGCCAACGTCCTGACTTTC
>TRBV7-9|-|TRBD1|12|TRBJ2-5
CASTLDRGEQYF
TGTGCCAGCACCCTGGACAGGGGTGAGCAGTACTTC
>TRBV6-6|-|-|16|TRBJ2-1
CASSYEGGGGYNEQFF
TGTGCCAGCAGTTACGAAGGGGGGGGAGGCTACAATGAGCAGTTCTTC
>TRBV4-1|few|-|15|TRBJ2-7
CASSQDPQVGYEQYF
TGCGCCAGCAGCCAAGATCCCCAGGTTGGGTACGAGCAGTACTTC
>TRBV4-3|-|TRBD1|15|TRBJ2-7
CASSQHRGNPYEQYF
TGCGCCAGCAGCCAACACAGGGGGAACCCCTACGAGCAGTACTTC
>TRBV19|-|-|14|TRBJ2-7
CASSIQGTTYEQYF
TGTGCCAGTAGTATACAGGGGACAACCTACGAGCAGTACTTC
>TRBV3-1|-|-|16|TRBJ2-3
CASSPLGDFGTDTQYF
TGTGCCAGCAGCCCGCTGGGGGATTTTGGCACAGATACGCAGTATTTT
>TRBV7-2|few|TRBD1|15|TRBJ2-7
CASSLAGGSPYEQYF
TGTGCCAGCAGCTTAGCAGGGGGCAGTCCCTACGAGCAGTACTTC
>TRBV7-8|many|TRBD1|16|TRBJ2-1
CASSPTDRGANNEQFF
TGTGCCAGCAGCCCTACGGACAGGGGAGCTAACAATGAGCAGTTCTTC
>TRBV4-1|few|-|15|TRBJ1-2
CASSQPGGPNYGYTF
TGCGCCAGCAGCCAGCCAGGTGGGCCTAACTATGGCTACACCTTC
>TRBV6-6|-|-|13|TRBJ1-6
CASRLIENSPLHF
TGTGCCAGCCGCTTAATAGAGAATTCACCCCTCCACTTT
>TRBV12-3/TRBV12-4|many|TRBD2|17|TRBJ2-5
CASSLWELAGGQETQYF
TGTGCCAGCAGTTTATGGGAACTAGCGGGGGGCCAAGAGACCCAGTACTTC
>TRBV3-1|-|-|16|TRBJ2-7
CASSQDRGRASYEQYF
TGTGCCAGCAGCCAAGATCGAGGACGGGCGTCCTACGAGCAGTACTTC
>TRBV7-6|-|-|15|TRBJ1-1
CASSPQGLENTEAFF
TGTGCCAGCAGCCCCCAGGGGTTGGAGAACACTGAAGCTTTCTTT
>TRBV7-2|-|-|14|TRBJ1-1
CASSLDGDNTEAFF
TGTGCCAGCAGCTTGGATGGAGATAACACTGAAGCTTTCTTT
>TRBV20-1|once|TRBD1|16|TRBJ1-5
CSASWTGAYSNQPQHF
TGCAGTGCTAGCTGGACAGGGGCCTATAGCAATCAGCCCCAGCATTTT
>TRBV11-2|-|-|13|TRBJ1-5
CASSLMWNQPQHF
TGTGCCAGCAGCTTAATGTGGAATCAGCCCCAGCATTTT
>TRBV6-5|few|-|14|TRBJ1-1
CASSYDGVSTEAFF
TGTGCCAGCAGTTACGATGGAGTGAGCACTGAAGCTTTCTTT
>TRBV12-3/TRBV12-4|-|-|14|TRBJ2-3
CASSFMGAGDTQYF
TGTGCCAGCAGTTTCATGGGGGCGGGGGATACGCAGTATTTT
>TRBV20-1|few|-|15|TRBJ2-7
CSARDLGEGSYEQYF
TGCAGTGCTAGAGATCTTGGTGAGGGCTCCTACGAGCAGTACTTC
>TRBV30|-|TRBD2|16|TRBJ2-3
CAWSWGLAGDTDTQYF
TGTGCCTGGAGTTGGGGGCTAGCGGGGGACACAGATACGCAGTATTTT
>TRBV12-3/TRBV12-4|few|-|13|TRBJ2-3
CASSLEGEDTQYF
TGTGCCAGCAGTTTAGAGGGGGAAGATACGCAGTATTTT
>TRBV5-5|-|-|15|TRBJ2-7
CASSFNRDICYEQYF
TGTGCCAGCAGCTTCAACCGGGACATCTGCTACGAGCAGTACTTC
>TRBV12-3/TRBV12-4|few|TRBD2|16|TRBJ2-1
CASSLQRLAGGNEQFF
TGTGCCAGCAGTTTACAGAGACTAGCTGGGGGAAATGAGCAGTTCTTC
>TRBV4-1|-|-|14|TRBJ2-3
CASSRLPASDTQYF
TGCGCCAGCAGCCGGTTGCCAGCCTCCGATACGCAGTATTTT
>TRBV14|-|-|14|TRBJ1-1
CASSLRLRGTEAFF
TGTGCCAGCAGCCTACGACTGAGGGGCACTGAAGCTTTCTTT
>TRBV6-5|-|-|13|TRBJ2-1
CASTSQRSNEQFF
TGTGCCAGCACCTCACAGAGGTCCAATGAGCAGTTCTTC
>TRBV10-2|few|-|14|TRBJ1-1
CASSDGHLNTEAFF
TGCGCCAGCAGTGATGGACATTTGAACACTGAAGCTTTCTTT